The 17 T cell receptor beta chains below come from one sample, sequenced in a study of human T cells and chemical hapten exposure. TCRdb processed the 5' RACE reads anew with MiXCR; each CDR3 protein has one entry. The sample has about 120,000 distinct CDR3 sequences; roughly a fifth are singletons. Unfractionated whole blood yielded total RNA. The receptors shown here come from a human donor in good health.

This clonotype occurred a few times. This rearrangement joins TRBV20-1 to TRBJ2-1; 11 nucleotides align to TRBD2. With V trimmed by 0 bases and J by 12 bases, 13 bases remained unmatched. The germline CDR1 and CDR2 sequences are DFQATT and SNEGSKA (reference sequence). The CDR3 is 16 residues long. Here the CDR3 DNA reads TGCAGTGCTAGAGATTTTTCGCTAGCGGGAGGTTTCGGGCAGTTCTTC. Amino acid sequence: CSARDFSLAGGFGQFF.

In this sample, this clonotype turned up a few times. CDR3 bases: TGCAGTGCCTCAGGGACCCTTAGCACAGATACGCAGTATTTT. It yields the protein CSASGTLSTDTQYF. V gene TRBV20-1 combines with J gene TRBJ2-3; either TRBD1 or TRBD2 may supply D (5 bases each). Trimming took off 6 bases at V and 0 bases at J, with 13 bases between the two ends. The CDR3 consists of 14 residues. Germline V CDR1 and CDR2: DFQATT, SNEGSKA (reference sequence).

This chain uses TRBV6-6 with TRBJ2-6; TRBD1 is a possible D gene (6 bases). This CDR3 comprises 16 residues. Germline assignment: CDR1 MNHNY and CDR2 SVGAGI (reference sequence). Between the trimmed V and J ends, which lost 6 bases and 4 bases, there was a span of 16 bases. CDR3 protein: CASSPSNRAGANVLTF. CDR3 bases: TGTGCCAGCAGCCCCTCAAACAGGGCCGGGGCCAACGTCCTGACTTTC.

The gene calls are TRBV2 and TRBJ2-1, with 9 bases aligning to TRBD1. This CDR3 has 13 residues. Germline V CDR1 and CDR2: SNHLY, FYNNEI. V lost 6 bases and J lost 7; bases outside the gene matches: 4. CDR3 nucleotides: TGTGCCAGCAGCCGGGACAGGGTAAATGAGCAGTTCTTC. This sequence encodes CASSRDRVNEQFF.

V and J are TRBV6-5 and TRBJ1-6; weak D call: TRBD1 (6 bases). CDR1 MNHEY and CDR2 SVGAGI come from the germline V gene. The CDR3 covers 13 residues. V lost 8 bases and J 13 bases, leaving 18 bases between the germline ends. This CDR3 reads CASRLRGQLPLHF. As DNA, the CDR3 is TGTGCCAGCCGTCTTCGGGGACAATTGCCCCTCCACTTT.

This clonotype has a handful of counts. The genes are TRBV3-1 and TRBJ2-7, with 7 bases that match TRBD1. The CDR3 covers 15 residues. V dropped 4 bases and J dropped 3; count of bases not matched to a gene: 9. The germline V gene encodes CDR1 LGHDT and CDR2 YNNKEL (reference sequence). The CDR3 nucleotides read TGTGCCAGCAGCCGCCTAGACAGGGCCGACTACGAGCAGTACTTC. It codes for CASSRLDRADYEQYF.

The chain combines TRBV2 with TRBJ2-3; 9 bases map to TRBD1. This CDR3 has 16 residues. With 6 bases clipped from V and 2 bases from J, the junction kept 9 bases outside the gene matches. CDR1 SNHLY and CDR2 FYNNEI come from the germline V gene. For the CDR3, the DNA is TGTGCCAGCAGGGACACTAACAGGGGGCCCACAGATACGCAGTATTTT. Its translation: CASRDTNRGPTDTQYF.

The V gene is TRBV5-4, the J gene TRBJ2-1; 11 nucleotides align to TRBD1. The CDR3 consists of 16 residues. Trimming cost V 5 bases and J 8 bases; bases outside gene matches: 12. CDR1 and CDR2 from the germline V gene are SGHNT and YYREEE (reference sequence). The CDR3 sequence is CASRRAPGQGDYEQFF. Written as DNA, the CDR3 is TGTGCCAGCAGGCGTGCGCCGGGACAGGGGGATTATGAGCAGTTCTTC.

This chain connects TRBV6-1 to TRBJ1-2; TRBD1 might be the D (5 bases). This CDR3 is 14 amino acids long. The germline V gene encodes CDR1 MNHNS and CDR2 SASEGT. V dropped 7 bases and J dropped 3 bases, with 15 bases sitting between them. This CDR3 reads CASNFAGDDYGYTF. In nucleotides, the CDR3 is TGTGCCAGCAATTTTGCGGGGGACGACTATGGCTACACCTTC.

The gene calls are TRBV5-1 and TRBJ2-1; 7 bases map to TRBD2. V lost 7 bases to trimming and J lost 10 bases; unmatched junction nucleotides: 11. CDR1 is SGHRS, CDR2 YFSETQ, per germline. This CDR3 comprises 13 residues. CDR3 DNA sequence: TGCGCCAGCCTGGGGCCCGGAGCGGGAGAGCAGTTCTTC. Translating gives CASLGPGAGEQFF.

The J gene is TRBJ1-4, the V gene TRBV18; 9 bases are shared with TRBD1. V lost 1 base to trimming and J lost 7 bases; unmatched junction nucleotides: 7. CDR3 length: 16 amino acids. The germline CDR1 and CDR2 sequences are KGHSH and LQKENI. For the CDR3, the DNA is TGTGCCAGCTCACCACTATCAGGGACAGGGATTGAAAAACTGTTTTTT. Amino acids: CASSPLSGTGIEKLFF.

The chain uses TRBV20-1 and TRBJ2-5; either TRBD1 or TRBD2 may supply D (5 bases each). Trimming stripped 5 bases from V and 0 bases from J, with 19 bases between. This CDR3 is 16 amino acids long. The germline CDR1 and CDR2 sequences are DFQATT and SNEGSKA (reference sequence). The CDR3 DNA reads TGCAGTGCTCCAACCCGGGACGTACTTTACCAAGAGACCCAGTACTTC. Protein product: CSAPTRDVLYQETQYF.

The sample holds a few counts of this clonotype. The rearrangement uses TRBV21-1 and TRBJ2-2; the table's D call TRBD2 went unverified against the DNA. TRBV21-1 is described as a pseudogene. This CDR3 is 19 amino acids long. Written as DNA, the CDR3 is TGTGCCAGCAGCAAAGAGGGACTAGCGGGAAGAAAAAAGGCCGGGGAGCTGTTTTTT. Protein sequence: CASSKEGLAGRKKAGELFF.

This clonotype was observed a few times. The J gene is TRBJ2-5, the V gene TRBV5-5, with TRBD2 matching 7 bases. CDR1 is SGHKS, CDR2 YYEKEE, per germline (reference sequence). Unmatched junction bases numbered 9, after V lost 0 bases and J lost 1 base. This CDR3 is built from 17 residues. The CDR3: CASSLELARASQETQYF. CDR3 in DNA: TGTGCCAGCAGCTTGGAACTAGCGCGAGCGTCCCAAGAGACCCAGTACTTC.

This clonotype was seen more than once but under ten times. This chain links TRBV6-2 or TRBV6-3 with TRBJ2-1, with 10 positions matching TRBD2. The length of the CDR3 is 15 residues. V shed 4 bases, J shed 7 bases, and the junction held 7 bases outside the gene matches. Germline CDR1 is MNHEY and CDR2 is SVGEGT. For the CDR3, the DNA is TGTGCCAGCAGTTTGCTAGCGGGAGTTTGGAATGAGCAGTTCTTC. It specifies CASSLLAGVWNEQFF.

In DNA, the CDR3 is TGTGCCAGCAGTTTAGAACGCAGGGGGCTCGATGGCTACACCTTC. Residues: CASSLERRGLDGYTF. This chain joins TRBV12-3 or TRBV12-4 and TRBJ1-2; 8 nucleotides match TRBD1. V lost 1 base and J lost 6; bases outside the gene matches: 7. The CDR3 is 15 residues long.

The V call is TRBV25-1, the J call TRBJ2-1, with unresolved D. Germline V gives CDR1 MGHDK, CDR2 SYGVNS. V was clipped by 7 bases and J by 0 bases, with 10 bases between them. The CDR3 totals 14 residues. The CDR3 nucleotides read TGTGCCAGCAACGGACCCAGCTCCTACAATGAGCAGTTCTTC. This gives the protein CASNGPSSYNEQFF.